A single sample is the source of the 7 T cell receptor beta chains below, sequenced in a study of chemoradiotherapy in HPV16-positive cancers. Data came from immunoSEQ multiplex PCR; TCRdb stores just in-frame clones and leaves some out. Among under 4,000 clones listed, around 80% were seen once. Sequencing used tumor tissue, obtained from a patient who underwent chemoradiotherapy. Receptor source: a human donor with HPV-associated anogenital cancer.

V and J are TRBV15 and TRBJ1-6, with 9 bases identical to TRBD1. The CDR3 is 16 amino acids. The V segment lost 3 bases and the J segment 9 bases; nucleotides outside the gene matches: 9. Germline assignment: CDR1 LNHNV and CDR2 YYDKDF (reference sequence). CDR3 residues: CATSSSSGTGFSPLHF. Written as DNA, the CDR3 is TGTGCCACCAGCAGTTCCTCCGGGACAGGGTTTTCACCCCTCCACTTT.

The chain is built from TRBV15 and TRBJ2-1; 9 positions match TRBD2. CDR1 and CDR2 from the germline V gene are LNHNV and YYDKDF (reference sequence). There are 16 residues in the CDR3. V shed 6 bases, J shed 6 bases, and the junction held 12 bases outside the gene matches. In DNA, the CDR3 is TGTGCCACCAGGCCCACCTTTAGCGGGAGCGGCAATGAGCAGTTCTTC. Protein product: CATRPTFSGSGNEQFF.

In DNA, the CDR3 is TGTGCCAGCAGCTTATGGGACTCCCGGACCCAGTACTTC. This codes for CASSLWDSRTQYF. J is TRBJ2-5 and V is TRBV13, with TRBD2 as a possible D gene (6 bases). The CDR3 is 13 residues long. Trimming pared 2 bases from V and 7 bases from J, leaving 11 bases between. In germline, CDR1 is PRHDT, CDR2 FYEKMQ (reference sequence).

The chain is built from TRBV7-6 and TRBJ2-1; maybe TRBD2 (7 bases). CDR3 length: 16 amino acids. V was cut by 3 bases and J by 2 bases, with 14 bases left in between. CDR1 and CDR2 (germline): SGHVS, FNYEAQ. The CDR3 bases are TGTGCCAGCAGCTTGGGAGGGGGGGGACCCTACAATGAGCAGTTCTTC. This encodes CASSLGGGGPYNEQFF.

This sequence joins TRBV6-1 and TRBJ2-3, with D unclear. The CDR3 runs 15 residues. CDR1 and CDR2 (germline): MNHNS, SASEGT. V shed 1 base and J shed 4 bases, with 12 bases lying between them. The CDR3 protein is CASSEGTTWADTQYF. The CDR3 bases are TGTGCCAGCAGTGAAGGAACTACATGGGCAGATACGCAGTATTTT.

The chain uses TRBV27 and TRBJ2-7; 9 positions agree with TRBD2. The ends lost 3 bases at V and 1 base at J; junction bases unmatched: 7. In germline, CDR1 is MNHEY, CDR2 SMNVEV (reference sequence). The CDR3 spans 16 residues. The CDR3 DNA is TGTGCCAGCAGTTTCCTAGCGGGGTACCCATCCTACGAGCAGTACTTC. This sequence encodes CASSFLAGYPSYEQYF.

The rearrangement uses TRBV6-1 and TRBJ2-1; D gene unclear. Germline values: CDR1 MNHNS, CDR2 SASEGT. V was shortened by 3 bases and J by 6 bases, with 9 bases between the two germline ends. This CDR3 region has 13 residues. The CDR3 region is CASSEVSGNEQFF. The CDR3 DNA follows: TGTGCCAGCAGTGAGGTTAGTGGCAATGAGCAGTTCTTC.